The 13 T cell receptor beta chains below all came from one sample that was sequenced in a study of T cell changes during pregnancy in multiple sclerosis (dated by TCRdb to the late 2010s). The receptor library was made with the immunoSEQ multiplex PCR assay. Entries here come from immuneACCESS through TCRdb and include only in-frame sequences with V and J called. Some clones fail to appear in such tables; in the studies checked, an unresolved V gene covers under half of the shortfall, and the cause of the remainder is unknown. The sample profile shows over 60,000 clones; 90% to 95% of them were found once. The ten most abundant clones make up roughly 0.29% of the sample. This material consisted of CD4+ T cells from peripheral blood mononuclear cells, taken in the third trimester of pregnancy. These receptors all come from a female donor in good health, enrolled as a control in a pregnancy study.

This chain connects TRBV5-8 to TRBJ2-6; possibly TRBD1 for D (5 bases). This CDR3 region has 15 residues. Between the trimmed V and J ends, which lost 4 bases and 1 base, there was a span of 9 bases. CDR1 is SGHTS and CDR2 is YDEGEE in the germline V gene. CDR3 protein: CASSHRSSGANVLTF. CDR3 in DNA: TGTGCCAGCAGCCACAGGAGTTCTGGGGCCAACGTCCTGACTTTC.

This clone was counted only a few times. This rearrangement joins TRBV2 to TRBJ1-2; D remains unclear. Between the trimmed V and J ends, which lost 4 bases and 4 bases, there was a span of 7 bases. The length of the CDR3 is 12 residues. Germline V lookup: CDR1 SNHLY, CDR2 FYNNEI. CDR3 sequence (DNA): TGTGCCAGCAGTGGGGCCTTCTATGGCTACACCTTC. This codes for CASSGAFYGYTF.

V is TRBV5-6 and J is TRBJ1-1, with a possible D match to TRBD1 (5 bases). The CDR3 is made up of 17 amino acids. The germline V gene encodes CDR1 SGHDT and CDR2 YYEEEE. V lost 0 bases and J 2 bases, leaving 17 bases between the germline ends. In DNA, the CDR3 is TGTGCCAGCAGCTTGGGCCACGGGGGAGGGAGAAACACTGAAGCTTTCTTT. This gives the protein CASSLGHGGGRNTEAFF. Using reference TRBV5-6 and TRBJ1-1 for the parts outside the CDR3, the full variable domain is DAGVTQSPTHLIKTRGQQVTLRCSPKSGHDTVSWYQQALGQGPQFIFQYYEEEERQRGNFPDRFSGHQFPNYSSELNVNALLLGDSALYLCASSLGHGGGRNTEAFFGQGTRLTVV.

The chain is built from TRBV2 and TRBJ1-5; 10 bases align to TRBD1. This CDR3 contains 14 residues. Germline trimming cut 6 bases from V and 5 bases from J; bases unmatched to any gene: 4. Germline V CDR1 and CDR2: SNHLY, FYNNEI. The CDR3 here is CASRAGTGDQPQHF. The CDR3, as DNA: TGTGCCAGCAGGGCCGGGACAGGGGATCAGCCCCAGCATTTT.

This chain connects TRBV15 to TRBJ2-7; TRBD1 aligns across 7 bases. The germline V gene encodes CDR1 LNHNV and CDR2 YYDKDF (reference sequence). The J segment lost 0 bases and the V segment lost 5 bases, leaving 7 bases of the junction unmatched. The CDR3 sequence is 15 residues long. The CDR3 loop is CATSANRGSSYEQYF. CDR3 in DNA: TGTGCCACCAGCGCCAACAGGGGCTCCTCCTACGAGCAGTACTTC.

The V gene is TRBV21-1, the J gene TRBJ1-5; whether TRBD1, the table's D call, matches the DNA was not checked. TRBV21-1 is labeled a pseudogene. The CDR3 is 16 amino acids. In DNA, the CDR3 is TGTGCCAGCAGCCTTCGGGACAGGGGGCATGGACAGCCCCAGCATTTT. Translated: CASSLRDRGHGQPQHF.

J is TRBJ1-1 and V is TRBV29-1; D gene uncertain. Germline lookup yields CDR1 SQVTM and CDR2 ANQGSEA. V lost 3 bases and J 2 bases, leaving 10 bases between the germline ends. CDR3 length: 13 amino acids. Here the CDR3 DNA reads TGCAGCGTTGAGGGAGGGTATAACACTGAAGCTTTCTTT. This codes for CSVEGGYNTEAFF. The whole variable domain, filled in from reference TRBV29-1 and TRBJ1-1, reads SAVISQKPSRDICQRGTSLTIQCQVDSQVTMMFWYRQQPGQSLTLIATANQGSEATYESGFVIDKFPISRPNLTFSTLTVSNMSPEDSSIYLCSVEGGYNTEAFFGQGTRLTVV.

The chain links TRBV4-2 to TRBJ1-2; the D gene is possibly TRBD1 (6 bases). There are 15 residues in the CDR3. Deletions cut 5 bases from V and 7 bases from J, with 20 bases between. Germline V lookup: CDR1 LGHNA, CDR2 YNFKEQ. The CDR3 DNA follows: TGTGCCAGCAGCTCACAGGGACGAGAGCGGGGTGGCTACACCTTC. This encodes CASSSQGRERGGYTF.

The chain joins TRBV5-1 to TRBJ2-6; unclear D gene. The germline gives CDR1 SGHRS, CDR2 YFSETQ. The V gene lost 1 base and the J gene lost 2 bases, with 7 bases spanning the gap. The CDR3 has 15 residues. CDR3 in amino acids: CASSLTVPGANVLTF. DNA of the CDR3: TGCGCCAGCAGCTTGACAGTTCCTGGGGCCAACGTCCTGACTTTC.

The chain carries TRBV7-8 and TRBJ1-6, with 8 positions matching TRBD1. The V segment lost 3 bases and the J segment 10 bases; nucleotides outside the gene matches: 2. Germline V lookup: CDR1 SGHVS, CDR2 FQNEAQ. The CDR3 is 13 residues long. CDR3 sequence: CASSLDRVSPLHF. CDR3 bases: TGTGCCAGCAGCTTGGACAGGGTATCACCCCTCCACTTT.

The CDR3 DNA follows: TGTGCCGGAGACTTCGACACAGGGGAAGGCTACACCTTC. Encoded protein: CAGDFDTGEGYTF. This chain joins TRBV30 and TRBJ1-2; 7 bases fit TRBD1. V trimming: 8 bases; J trimming: 8 bases; junction bases outside the gene matches: 14. CDR3 length: 13 residues. Germline CDR1 GTSNPN, CDR2 SVGIG (reference sequence).

CDR3 nucleotides: TGCAGCGCCCTGGGTGGTGCAGGGGGCAATCAGCCCCAGCATTTT. It yields the protein CSALGGAGGNQPQHF. This chain uses TRBV29-1 with TRBJ1-5; D possibly corresponds to TRBD1 (6 bases). CDR1 is SQVTM, CDR2 ANQGSEA, per germline. V lost 7 bases to trimming and J lost 2 bases, with 18 bases between them. The CDR3 has 15 amino acids.

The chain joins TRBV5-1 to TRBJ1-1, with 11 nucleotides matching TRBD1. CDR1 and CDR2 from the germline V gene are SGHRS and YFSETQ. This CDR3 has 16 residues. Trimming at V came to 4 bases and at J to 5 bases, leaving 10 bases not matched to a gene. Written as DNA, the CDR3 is TGCGCCAGCAGCCGGACAGGGGGCGCGATGGAAACTGAAGCTTTCTTT. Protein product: CASSRTGGAMETEAFF.